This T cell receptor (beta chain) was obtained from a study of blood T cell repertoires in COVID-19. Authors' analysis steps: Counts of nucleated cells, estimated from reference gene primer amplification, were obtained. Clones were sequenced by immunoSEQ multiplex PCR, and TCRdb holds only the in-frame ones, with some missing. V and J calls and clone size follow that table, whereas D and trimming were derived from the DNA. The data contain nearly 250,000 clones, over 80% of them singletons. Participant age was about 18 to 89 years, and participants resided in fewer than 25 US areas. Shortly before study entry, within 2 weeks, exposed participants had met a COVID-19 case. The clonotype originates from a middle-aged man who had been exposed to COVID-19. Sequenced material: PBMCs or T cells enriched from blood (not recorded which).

CDR3 sequence (DNA): TGTGCCACCAGCAGAGATCGCGGAGGGATCGAGCAGTACTTC. Amino acid sequence: CATSRDRGGIEQYF. The chain links TRBV15 to TRBJ2-7, with D possibly TRBD2 on 6 matching bases. The CDR3 loop spans 14 amino acids. Germline V gene data show CDR1 as LNHNV and CDR2 as YYDKDF (reference sequence). The V end was cut by 0 bases, the J end by 6 bases, with 12 bases between.